This TCR beta chain was identified in a study of blood T cell repertoires in COVID-19. The wider study: COVID-19 samples, acute and convalescent, were from the United States, Italy and Spain. T cells, B-cell-depleted T cells, or PBMCs provided the cDNA or gDNA that served as material.

Here immunoSEQ multiplex PCR was the method, and the copy in TCRdb shows in-frame clones only, minus some. In the table there are hundreds of thousands of clones, about 82% of which are singletons. The V gene's germline CDR1 is MNHEY and CDR2 SVGEGT. V was pared by 2 bases and J by 2 bases, with 15 bases between. The CDR3 spans 16 residues. Cohorts were determined from participant-reported clinical history. All recovered Cohort 3 donors got two negative PCRs, got clearance, or saw symptom resolution. The sequence came from a woman between 45 and 60 years old who had recovered from COVID-19. This sequence joins TRBV6-2 or TRBV6-3 and TRBJ1-2, with D possibly being TRBD1 (5 bases). Source material: PBMCs or T cells enriched from blood (not recorded which). The CDR3 DNA reads TGTGCCAGCAGTTACGTCATTTCGGGGGGAAACTATGGCTACACCTTC. Translating it yields CASSYVISGGNYGYTF.